The clone carrying this T cell receptor (beta chain) was seen only a few times. The source of the sample is a study of blood T cell repertoires in COVID-19. Overall study: COVID-19 samples collected from the United States, Italy and Spain covered acute and convalescent phases. Sources were T cells, B-cell-depleted T cells, or PBMCs; the material itself was cDNA or gDNA.

The germline gives CDR1 MNHEY, CDR2 SMNVEV (reference sequence). This CDR3 region has 15 residues. Trimming took off 2 bases at V and 8 bases at J, with 16 bases between the two ends. Per the original data handling: Amplification from reference gene primers served as the basis for estimated nucleated cell counts. Here immunoSEQ multiplex PCR was the method, and the copy in TCRdb shows in-frame clones only, minus some. That table is the source of V, J and clone size, and D and trimming were worked out from the DNA. The table includes tens of thousands of clones, approximately 90% detected once. Sequencing input: peripheral blood. This clonotype was obtained from a woman between 45 and 60 years old with active or convalescent COVID-19. This chain uses TRBV27 with TRBJ2-1; no reliable D call. CDR3 DNA sequence: TGTGCCAGCAGTTTACTATCGATGAACCGGGATGAGCAGTTCTTC. Translated, it gives CASSLLSMNRDEQFF.